The entry below gives a single T cell receptor (beta chain) sequence along with its context. Its specificity is unknown. Only in-frame clones appear in the TCRdb table, and some are missing; sequencing was by immunoSEQ multiplex PCR. The sample has 100,000 to 110,000 clones, more than 85% seen once. The entry originates in a study of graft-versus-host responses after intestinal transplantation. Study overall: Induction with anti-thymocyte globulin, then tacrolimus and steroids for around three years, was given to all recipients.

Study observations and caveats: There were GvH clones found in recipient marrow, and some of them appeared first in ileum or blood.

The CDR3 contains 13 residues. Germline values: CDR1 LNHDA, CDR2 SQIVND (reference sequence). The ends were cut back, 2 bases at V and 4 bases at J, with 3 bases in the middle. The rearrangement joins TRBV19 to TRBJ2-6; D unresolved. The sequence was obtained from a human donor who was the organ donor for an intestinal transplant. Sequencing used unstimulated CD4+ T cells sorted from spleen or lymph node cells, obtained before transplant. The CDR3 here is CASSIKGANVLTF. The DNA of the CDR3 is TGTGCCAGTAGTATAAAGGGGGCCAACGTCCTGACTTTC.